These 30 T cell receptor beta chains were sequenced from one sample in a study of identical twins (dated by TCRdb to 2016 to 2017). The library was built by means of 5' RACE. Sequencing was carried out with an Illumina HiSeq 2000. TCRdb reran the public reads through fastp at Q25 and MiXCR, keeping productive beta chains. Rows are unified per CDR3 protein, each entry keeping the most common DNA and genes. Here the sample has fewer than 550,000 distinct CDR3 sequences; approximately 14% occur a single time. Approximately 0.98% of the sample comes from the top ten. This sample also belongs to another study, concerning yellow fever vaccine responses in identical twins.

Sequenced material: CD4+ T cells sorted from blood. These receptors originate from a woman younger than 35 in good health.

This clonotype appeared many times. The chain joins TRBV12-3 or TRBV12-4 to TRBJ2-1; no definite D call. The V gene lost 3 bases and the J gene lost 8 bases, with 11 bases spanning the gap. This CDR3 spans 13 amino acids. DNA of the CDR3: TGTGCCAGCAGTTTTTTTCCGGGTCATGAGCAGTTCTTC. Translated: CASSFFPGHEQFF.

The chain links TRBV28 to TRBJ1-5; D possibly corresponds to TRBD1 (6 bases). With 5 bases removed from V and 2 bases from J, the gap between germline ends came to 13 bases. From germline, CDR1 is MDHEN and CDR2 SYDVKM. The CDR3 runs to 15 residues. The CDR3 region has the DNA TGTGCCAGCAGTCCCCAGGGGTACGGCAATCAGCCCCAGCATTTT. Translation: CASSPQGYGNQPQHF.

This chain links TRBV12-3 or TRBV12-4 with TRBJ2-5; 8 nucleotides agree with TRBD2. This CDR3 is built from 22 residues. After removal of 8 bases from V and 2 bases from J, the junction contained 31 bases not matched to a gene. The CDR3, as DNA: TGTGCCAGCTCGTTTAGGAGCAGCTCATTAGGACTAGCTAGGAGATATCAAGAGACCCAGTACTTC. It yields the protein CASSFRSSSLGLARRYQETQYF.

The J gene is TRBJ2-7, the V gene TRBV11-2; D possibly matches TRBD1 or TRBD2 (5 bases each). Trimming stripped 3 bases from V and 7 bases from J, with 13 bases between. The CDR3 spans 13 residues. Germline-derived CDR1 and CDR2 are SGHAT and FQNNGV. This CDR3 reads CASSFERGVEQYF. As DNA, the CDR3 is TGTGCCAGCAGCTTCGAGCGAGGGGTAGAGCAGTACTTC.

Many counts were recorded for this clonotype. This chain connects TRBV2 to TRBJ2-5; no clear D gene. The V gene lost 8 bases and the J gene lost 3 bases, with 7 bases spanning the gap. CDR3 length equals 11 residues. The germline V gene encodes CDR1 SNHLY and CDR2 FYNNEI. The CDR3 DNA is TGTGCCAGCGTGGGAAAAGAGACCCAGTACTTC. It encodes CASVGKETQYF.

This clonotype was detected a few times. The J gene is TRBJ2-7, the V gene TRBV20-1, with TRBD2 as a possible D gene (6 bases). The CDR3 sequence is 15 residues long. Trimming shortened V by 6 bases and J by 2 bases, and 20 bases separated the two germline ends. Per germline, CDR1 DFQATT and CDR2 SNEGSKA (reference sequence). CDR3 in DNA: TGCAGTGCCAGACTAGGGACCCCAGGAGCCTACGAGCAGTACTTC. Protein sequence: CSARLGTPGAYEQYF.

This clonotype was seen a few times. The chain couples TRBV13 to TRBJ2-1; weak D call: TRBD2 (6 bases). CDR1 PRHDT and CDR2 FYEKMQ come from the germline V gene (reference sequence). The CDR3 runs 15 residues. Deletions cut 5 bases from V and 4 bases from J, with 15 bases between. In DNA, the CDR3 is TGTGCCAGCAGCCTCCTGGGGGGACCGTACAATGAGCAGTTCTTC. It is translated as CASSLLGGPYNEQFF.

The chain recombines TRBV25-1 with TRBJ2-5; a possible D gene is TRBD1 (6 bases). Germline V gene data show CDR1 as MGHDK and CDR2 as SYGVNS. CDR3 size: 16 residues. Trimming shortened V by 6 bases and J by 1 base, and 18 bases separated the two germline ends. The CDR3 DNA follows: TGTGCCAGCAGCGCATCCGGGACACCGCGCCAAGAGACCCAGTACTTC. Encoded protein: CASSASGTPRQETQYF.

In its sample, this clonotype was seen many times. For the CDR3, the DNA is TGTGCCAGCAGCCAAGAACGGGGCCACTATGGCTACACCTTC. Amino acids: CASSQERGHYGYTF. V and J are TRBV3-1 and TRBJ1-2; the D gene is possibly TRBD1 (5 bases). This CDR3 spans 14 amino acids. The germline CDR1 and CDR2 sequences are LGHDT and YNNKEL (reference sequence). The V end was cut by 0 bases, the J end by 3 bases, with 8 bases between.

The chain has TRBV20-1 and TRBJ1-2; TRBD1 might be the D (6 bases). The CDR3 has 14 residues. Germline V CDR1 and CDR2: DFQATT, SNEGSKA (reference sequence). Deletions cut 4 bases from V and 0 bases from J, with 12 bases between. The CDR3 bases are TGCAGTGCTACAAAGGACAGCACTAACTATGGCTACACCTTC. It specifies CSATKDSTNYGYTF.

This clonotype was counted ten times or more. CDR3 nucleotides: TGTGCCAGCAGCTTCGTAGCGGGAGTGCCCTACAATGAGCAGTTCTTC. It yields the protein CASSFVAGVPYNEQFF. The chain joins TRBV7-9 to TRBJ2-1, with 9 bases identical to TRBD2. Germline-derived CDR1 and CDR2 are SEHNR and FQNEAQ (reference sequence). This CDR3 region has 16 residues. J was trimmed by 2 bases and V by 3 bases; bases with no gene match: 5. The full variable domain, completed using reference TRBV7-9 and TRBJ2-1, is DTGVSQNPRHKITKRGQNVTFRCDPISEHNRLYWYRQTLGQGPEFLTYFQNEAQLEKSRLLSDRFSAERPKGSFSTLEIQRTEQGDSAMYLCASSFVAGVPYNEQFFGPGTRLTVL.

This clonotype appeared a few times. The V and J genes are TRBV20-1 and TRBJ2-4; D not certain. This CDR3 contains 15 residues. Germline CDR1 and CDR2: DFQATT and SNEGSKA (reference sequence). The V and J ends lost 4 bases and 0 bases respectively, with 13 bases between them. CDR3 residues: CSATSRRLAKNIQYF. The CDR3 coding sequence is TGCAGTGCTACCTCCCGTCGATTAGCCAAAAACATTCAGTACTTC.

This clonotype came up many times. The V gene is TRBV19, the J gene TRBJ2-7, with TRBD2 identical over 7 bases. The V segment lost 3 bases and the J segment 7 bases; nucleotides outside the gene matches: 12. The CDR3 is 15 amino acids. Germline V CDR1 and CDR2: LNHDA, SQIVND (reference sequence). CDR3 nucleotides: TGTGCCAGTAGTATTACGGCGGGAGAATCAGGGGAGCAGTACTTC. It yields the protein CASSITAGESGEQYF.

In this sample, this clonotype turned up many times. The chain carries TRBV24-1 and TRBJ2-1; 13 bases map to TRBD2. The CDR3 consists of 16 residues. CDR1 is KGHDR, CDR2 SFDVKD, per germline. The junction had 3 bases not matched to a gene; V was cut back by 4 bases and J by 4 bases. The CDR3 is CATSDWTSGSYNEQFF. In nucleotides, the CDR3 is TGTGCCACCAGTGACTGGACTAGCGGGAGTTACAATGAGCAGTTCTTC.

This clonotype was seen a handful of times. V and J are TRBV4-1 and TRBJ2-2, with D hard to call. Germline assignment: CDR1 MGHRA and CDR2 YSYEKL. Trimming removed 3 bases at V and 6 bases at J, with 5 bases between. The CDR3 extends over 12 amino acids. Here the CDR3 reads CASSHIPGELFF. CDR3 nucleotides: TGCGCCAGCAGCCACATTCCCGGGGAGCTGTTTTTT.

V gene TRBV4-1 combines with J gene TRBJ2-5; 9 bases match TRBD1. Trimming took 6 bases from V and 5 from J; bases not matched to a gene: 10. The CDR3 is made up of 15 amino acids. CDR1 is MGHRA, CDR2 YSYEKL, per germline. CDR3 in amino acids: CASRPGQGPGETQYF. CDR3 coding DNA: TGCGCCAGCAGACCCGGACAGGGGCCAGGTGAGACCCAGTACTTC.

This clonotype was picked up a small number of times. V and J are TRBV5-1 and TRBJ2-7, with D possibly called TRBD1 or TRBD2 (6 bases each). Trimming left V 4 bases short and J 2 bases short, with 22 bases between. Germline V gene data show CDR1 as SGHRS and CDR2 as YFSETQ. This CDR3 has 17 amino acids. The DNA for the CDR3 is TGCGCCAGCAGCGGGGGTGCCGGCTGGGGGGCTACCTACGAGCAGTACTTC. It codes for CASSGGAGWGATYEQYF. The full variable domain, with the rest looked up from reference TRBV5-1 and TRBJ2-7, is KAGVTQTPRYLIKTRGQQVTLSCSPISGHRSVSWYQQTPGQGLQFLFEYFSETQRNKGNFPGRFSGRQFSNSRSEMNVSTLELGDSALYLCASSGGAGWGATYEQYFGPGTRLTVT.

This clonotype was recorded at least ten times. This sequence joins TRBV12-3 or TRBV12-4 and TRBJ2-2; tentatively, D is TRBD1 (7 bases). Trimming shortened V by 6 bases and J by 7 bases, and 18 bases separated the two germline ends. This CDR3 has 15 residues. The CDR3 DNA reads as TGTGCCAGCAGACCGTCAGGGGGGAGGAACGGGGAGCTGTTTTTT. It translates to CASRPSGGRNGELFF.

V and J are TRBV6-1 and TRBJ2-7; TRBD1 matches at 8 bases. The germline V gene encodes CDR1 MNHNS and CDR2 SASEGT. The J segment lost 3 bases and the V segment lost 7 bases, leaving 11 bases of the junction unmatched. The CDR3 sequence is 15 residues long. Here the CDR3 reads CASTNNRDRIYEQYF. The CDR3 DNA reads TGTGCCAGCACCAACAATCGGGACAGGATCTACGAGCAGTACTTC.

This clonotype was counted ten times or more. For the CDR3, the DNA is TGCAGCGTTGGGCGCGGCGGGGGGTTGAATGAGCAGTTCTTC. It encodes CSVGRGGGLNEQFF. The V call is TRBV29-1, the J call TRBJ2-1; 8 nucleotides agree with TRBD2. The J segment lost 7 bases and the V segment lost 4 bases, leaving 9 bases of the junction unmatched. The germline V gene encodes CDR1 SQVTM and CDR2 ANQGSEA. CDR3 length: 14 amino acids.

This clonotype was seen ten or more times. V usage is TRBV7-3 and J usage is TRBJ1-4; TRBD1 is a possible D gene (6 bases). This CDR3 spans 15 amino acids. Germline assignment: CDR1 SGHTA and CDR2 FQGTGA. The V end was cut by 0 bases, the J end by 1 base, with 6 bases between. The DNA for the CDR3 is TGTGCCAGCAGCTTAACAGGGGGAACTAATGAAAAACTGTTTTTT. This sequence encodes CASSLTGGTNEKLFF.

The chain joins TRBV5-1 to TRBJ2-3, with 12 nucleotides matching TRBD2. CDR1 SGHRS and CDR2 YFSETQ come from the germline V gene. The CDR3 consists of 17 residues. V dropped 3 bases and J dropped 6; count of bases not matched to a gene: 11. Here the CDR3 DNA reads TGCGCCAGCAGCTCTAAGAAGACTAGCGGGAGTTTCGATACGCAGTATTTT. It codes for CASSSKKTSGSFDTQYF.

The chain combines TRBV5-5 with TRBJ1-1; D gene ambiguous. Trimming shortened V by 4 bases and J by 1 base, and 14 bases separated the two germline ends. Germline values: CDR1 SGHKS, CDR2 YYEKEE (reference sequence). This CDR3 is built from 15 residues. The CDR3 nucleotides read TGTGCCAGCAGCCAGATATTACCGAGGAACACTGAAGCTTTCTTT. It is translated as CASSQILPRNTEAFF.

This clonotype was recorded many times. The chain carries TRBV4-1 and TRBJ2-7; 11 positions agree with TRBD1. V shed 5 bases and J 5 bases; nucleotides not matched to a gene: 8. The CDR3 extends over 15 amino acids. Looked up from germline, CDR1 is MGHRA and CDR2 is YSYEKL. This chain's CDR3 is CASSSSGQGGHEQYF. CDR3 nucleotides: TGCGCCAGCAGCTCCTCGGGACAGGGGGGCCACGAGCAGTACTTC.

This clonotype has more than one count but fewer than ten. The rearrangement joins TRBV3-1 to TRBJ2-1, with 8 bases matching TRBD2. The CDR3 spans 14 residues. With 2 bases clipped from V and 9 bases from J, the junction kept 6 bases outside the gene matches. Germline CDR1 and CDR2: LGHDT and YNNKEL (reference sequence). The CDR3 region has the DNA TGTGCCAGCAGCCAACCCGGGAGGGCCACTGAGCAGTTCTTC. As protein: CASSQPGRATEQFF.

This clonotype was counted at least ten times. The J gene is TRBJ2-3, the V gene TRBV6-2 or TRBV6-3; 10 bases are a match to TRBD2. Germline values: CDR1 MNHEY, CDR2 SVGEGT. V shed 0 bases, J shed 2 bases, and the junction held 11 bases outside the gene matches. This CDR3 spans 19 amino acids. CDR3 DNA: TGTGCCAGCAGTTACTCGAGGCTAGCGGGGGAGGACCACACAGATACGCAGTATTTT. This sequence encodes CASSYSRLAGEDHTDTQYF.

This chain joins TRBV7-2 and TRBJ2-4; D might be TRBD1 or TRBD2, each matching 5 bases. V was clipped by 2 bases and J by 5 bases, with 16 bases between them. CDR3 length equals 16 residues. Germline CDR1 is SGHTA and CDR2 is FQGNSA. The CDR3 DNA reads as TGTGCCAGCAGCTTAAAGACAGCGGCTCATCAAAACATTCAGTACTTC. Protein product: CASSLKTAAHQNIQYF.

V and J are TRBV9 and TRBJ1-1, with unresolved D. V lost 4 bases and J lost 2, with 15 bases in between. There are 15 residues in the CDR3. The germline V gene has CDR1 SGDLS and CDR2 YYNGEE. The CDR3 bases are TGTGCCAGCAGCCTTTTCCTTACAGATAACACTGAAGCTTTCTTT. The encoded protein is CASSLFLTDNTEAFF.

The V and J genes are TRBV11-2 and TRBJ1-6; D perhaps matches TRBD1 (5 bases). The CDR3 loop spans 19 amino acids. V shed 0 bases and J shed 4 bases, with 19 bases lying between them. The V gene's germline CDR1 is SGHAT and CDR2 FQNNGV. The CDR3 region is CASSLDRDLPWGYNSPLHF. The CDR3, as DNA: TGTGCCAGCAGCTTAGATAGGGACCTACCATGGGGTTATAATTCACCCCTCCACTTT. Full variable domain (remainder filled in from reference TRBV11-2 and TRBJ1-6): EAGVAQSPRYKIIEKRQSVAFWCNPISGHATLYWYQQILGQGPKLLIQFQNNGVVDDSQLPKDRFSAERLKGVDSTLKIQPAKLEDSAVYLCASSLDRDLPWGYNSPLHFGNGTRLTVT.

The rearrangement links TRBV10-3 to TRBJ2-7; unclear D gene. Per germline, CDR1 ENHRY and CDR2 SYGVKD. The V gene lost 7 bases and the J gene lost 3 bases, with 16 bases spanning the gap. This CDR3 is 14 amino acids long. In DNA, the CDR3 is TGTGCCATCACCCGAGACATGGATTTCTACGAGCAGTACTTC. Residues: CAITRDMDFYEQYF.